This T cell receptor (beta chain) was documented in a study of response to subunit inactivated influenza vaccine. Study-wide results and limits: New T cells are recruited in small numbers by each seasonal influenza vaccination, according to the authors' suggestion.

Trimming took 5 bases from V and 4 from J; bases not matched to a gene: 9. Looked up from germline, CDR1 is SGHTA and CDR2 is FQGNSA. The CDR3 extends over 15 amino acids. This clonotype occurred a few times. What it binds is unknown. One entry per CDR3 protein results from TCRdb running MiXCR on the RT-PCR reads. Of hundreds of thousands of distinct CDR3 sequences in the sample, roughly 9.7% were seen once. Sequenced material: PBMCs from blood, taken around seven weeks after vaccination. The gene calls are TRBV7-2 and TRBJ1-1; the match to TRBD1 covers 8 bases. The sequence was obtained from a man in his fifties or sixties who received an inactivated influenza vaccine. For the CDR3, the DNA is TGTGCCAGCAGCCAGGGGACAGGTCGGTTCACTGAAGCTTTCTTT. Translation gives CASSQGTGRFTEAFF.